The 2 T cell receptor beta chains below all came from one sample that was sequenced in a study of shared clonotypes between healthy human individuals (TCRdb year 2020). The library was prepared using the immunoSEQ multiplex PCR assay. Here the immuneACCESS table is served through TCRdb, limited to in-frame sequences with V and J called. Missing clones are a known gap in these copies; in checked studies unresolved V genes cover under half, and the rest lacks a known reason. The sample has millions of clones on record, approximately 95% of them singletons. The biggest ten clones account for roughly 1% of the sample. For the CD8 naive samples, CD45RO-negative cells were positively selected for CCR7, yielding a CD45RA+CCR7+ population from which TemRA cells were excluded. Source material: naive CD8+ T cells sorted from blood. The cell subset or site label on this specimen signifies: CD45RA+CCR7+. Every receptor here comes from a man aged 18 to 30 in good health.

The J gene is TRBJ1-4, the V gene TRBV5-6; perhaps TRBD1 as D (6 bases). The CDR3 is 15 residues long. Germline V lookup: CDR1 SGHDT, CDR2 YYEEEE. The germline V and J ends were trimmed by 0 bases and 4 bases, with 10 bases remaining between them. CDR3 in amino acids: CASSLGQAINEKLFF. The CDR3 DNA follows: TGTGCCAGCAGCTTGGGACAGGCGATTAATGAAAAACTGTTTTTT.

This chain links TRBV7-9 with TRBJ2-5, with D possibly being TRBD2 (7 bases). Deletions cut 5 bases from V and 0 bases from J, with 16 bases between. This CDR3 spans 16 amino acids. Germline V gene sequence: CDR1 SEHNR, CDR2 FQNEAQ (reference sequence). CDR3 sequence (DNA): TGTGCCAGCAGCGCCCCACGGGGGGCCCACCAAGAGACCCAGTACTTC. Protein sequence: CASSAPRGAHQETQYF.